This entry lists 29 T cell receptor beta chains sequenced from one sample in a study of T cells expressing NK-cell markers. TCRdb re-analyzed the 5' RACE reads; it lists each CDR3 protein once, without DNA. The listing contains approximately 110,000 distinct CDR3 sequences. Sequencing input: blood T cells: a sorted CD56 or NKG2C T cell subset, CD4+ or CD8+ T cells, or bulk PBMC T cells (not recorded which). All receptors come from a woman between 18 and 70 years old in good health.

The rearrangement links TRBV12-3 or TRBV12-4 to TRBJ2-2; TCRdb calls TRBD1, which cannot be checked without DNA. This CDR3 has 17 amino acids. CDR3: CASSYLETGRQTGELFF.

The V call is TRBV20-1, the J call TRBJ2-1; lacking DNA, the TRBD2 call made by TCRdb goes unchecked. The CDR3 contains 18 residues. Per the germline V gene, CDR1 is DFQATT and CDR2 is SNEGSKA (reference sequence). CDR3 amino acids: CSASQTPLLAGGPHEQFF.

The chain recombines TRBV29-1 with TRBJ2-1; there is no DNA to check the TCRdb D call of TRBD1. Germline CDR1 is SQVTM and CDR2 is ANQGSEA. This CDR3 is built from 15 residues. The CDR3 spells CSVRGPAPSYNEQFF.

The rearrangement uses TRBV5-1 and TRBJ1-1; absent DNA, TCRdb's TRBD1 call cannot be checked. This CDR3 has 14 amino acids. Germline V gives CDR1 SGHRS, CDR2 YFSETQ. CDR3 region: CASNIPGGGTEAFF.

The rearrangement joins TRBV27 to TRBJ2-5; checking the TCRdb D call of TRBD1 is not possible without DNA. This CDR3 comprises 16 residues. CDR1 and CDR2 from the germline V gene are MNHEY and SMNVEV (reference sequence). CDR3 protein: CASSLIPGSIQETQYF.

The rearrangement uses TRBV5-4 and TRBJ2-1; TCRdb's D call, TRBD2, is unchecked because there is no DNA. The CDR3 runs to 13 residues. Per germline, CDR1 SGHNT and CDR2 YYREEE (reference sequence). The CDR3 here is CASSLLVDNEQFF.

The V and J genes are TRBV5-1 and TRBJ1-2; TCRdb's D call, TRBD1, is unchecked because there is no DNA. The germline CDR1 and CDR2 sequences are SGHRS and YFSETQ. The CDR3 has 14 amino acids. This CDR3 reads CASGHSTGNYGYTF.

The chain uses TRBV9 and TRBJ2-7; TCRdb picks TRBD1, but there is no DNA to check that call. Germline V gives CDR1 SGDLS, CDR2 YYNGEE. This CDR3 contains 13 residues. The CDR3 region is CASSVGGDHEQYF.

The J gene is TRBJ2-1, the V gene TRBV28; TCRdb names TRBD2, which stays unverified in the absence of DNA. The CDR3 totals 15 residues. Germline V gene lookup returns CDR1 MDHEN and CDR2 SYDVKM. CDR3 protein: CASSLVAGDDNEQFF.

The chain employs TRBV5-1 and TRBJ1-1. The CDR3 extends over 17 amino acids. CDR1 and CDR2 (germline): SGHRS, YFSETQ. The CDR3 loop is CASSLVISGVMNTEAFF.

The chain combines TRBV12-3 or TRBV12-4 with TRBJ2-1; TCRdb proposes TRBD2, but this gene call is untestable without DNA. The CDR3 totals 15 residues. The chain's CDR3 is CASGQTSGAYNEQFF.

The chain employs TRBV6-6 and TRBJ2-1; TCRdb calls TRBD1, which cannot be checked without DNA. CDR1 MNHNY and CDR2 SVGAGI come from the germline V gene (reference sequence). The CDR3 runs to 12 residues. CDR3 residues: CASGGQRDEQFF.

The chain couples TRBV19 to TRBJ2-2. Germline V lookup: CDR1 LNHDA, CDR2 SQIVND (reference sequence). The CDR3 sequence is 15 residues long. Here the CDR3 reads CASSMTSGQTGELFF.

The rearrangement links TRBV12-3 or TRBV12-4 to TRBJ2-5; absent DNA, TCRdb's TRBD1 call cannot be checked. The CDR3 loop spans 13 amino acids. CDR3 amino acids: CASTPWDFETQYF.

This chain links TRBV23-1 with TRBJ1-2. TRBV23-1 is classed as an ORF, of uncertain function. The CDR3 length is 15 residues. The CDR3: CASTAHEGRNYGYTF.

The CDR3 loop is CASSYYRDARVSEQFF. This chain connects TRBV3-1 to TRBJ2-1; TCRdb calls TRBD1, which cannot be checked without DNA. CDR3 size: 16 residues. Germline V lookup: CDR1 LGHDT, CDR2 YNNKEL (reference sequence).

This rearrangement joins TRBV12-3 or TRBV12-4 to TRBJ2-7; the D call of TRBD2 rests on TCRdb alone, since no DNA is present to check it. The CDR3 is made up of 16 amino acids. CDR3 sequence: CASSPGTSGSSYEQYF.

CDR3: CASSPLAGEIQETQYF. The gene calls are TRBV7-2 and TRBJ2-5; TCRdb picks TRBD2, but there is no DNA to check that call. The CDR3 runs 16 residues. Germline-derived CDR1 and CDR2 are SGHTA and FQGNSA. The full variable domain, with the rest looked up from reference TRBV7-2 and TRBJ2-5, is GAGVSQSPSNKVTEKGKDVELRCDPISGHTALYWYRQSLGQGLEFLIYFQGNSAPDKSGLPSDRFSAERTGGSVSTLTIQRTQQEDSAVYLCASSPLAGEIQETQYFGPGTRLLVL.

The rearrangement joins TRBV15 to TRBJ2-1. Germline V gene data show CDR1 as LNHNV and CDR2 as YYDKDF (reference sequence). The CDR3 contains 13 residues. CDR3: CATSRDRYNEQFF.

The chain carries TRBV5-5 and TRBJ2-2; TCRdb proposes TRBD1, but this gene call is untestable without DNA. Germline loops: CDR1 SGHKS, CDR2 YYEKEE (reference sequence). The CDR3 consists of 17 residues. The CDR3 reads CASSSGEAGPFTGELFF.

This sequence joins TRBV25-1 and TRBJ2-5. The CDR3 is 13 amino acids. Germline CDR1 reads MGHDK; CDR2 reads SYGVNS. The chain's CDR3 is CASSEWSRETQYF.

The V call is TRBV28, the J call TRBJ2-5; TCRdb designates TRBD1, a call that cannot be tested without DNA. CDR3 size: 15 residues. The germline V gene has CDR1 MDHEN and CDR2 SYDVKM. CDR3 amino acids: CASSFTGTGQETQYF.

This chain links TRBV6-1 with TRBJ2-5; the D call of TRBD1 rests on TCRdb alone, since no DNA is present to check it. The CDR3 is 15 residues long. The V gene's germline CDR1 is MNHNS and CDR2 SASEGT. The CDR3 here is CASHPWTGGVETQYF.

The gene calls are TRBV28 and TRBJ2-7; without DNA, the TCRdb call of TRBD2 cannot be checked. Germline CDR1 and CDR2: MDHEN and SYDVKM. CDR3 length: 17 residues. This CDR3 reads CASSLGPGVSGSYEQYF.

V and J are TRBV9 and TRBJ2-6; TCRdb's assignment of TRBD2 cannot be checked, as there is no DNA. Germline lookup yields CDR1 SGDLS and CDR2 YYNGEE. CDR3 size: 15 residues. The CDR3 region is CASSVGGSGANVLTF.

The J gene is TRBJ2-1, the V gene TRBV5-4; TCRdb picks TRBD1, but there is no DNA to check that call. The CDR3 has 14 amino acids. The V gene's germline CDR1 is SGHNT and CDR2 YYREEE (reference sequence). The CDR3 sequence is CASSFRDSHNEQFF.

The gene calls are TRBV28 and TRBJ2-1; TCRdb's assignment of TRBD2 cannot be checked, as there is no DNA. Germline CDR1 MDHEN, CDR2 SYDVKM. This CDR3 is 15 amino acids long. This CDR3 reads CASNPPEGLVGEQFF.

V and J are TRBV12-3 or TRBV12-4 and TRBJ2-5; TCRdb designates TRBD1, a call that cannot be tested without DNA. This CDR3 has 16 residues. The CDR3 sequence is CASSFWIGAPGETQYF.

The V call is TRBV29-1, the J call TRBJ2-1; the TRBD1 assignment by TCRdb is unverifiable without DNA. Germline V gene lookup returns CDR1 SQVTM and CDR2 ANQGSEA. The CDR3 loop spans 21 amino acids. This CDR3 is CSVEDRLGGQPSSGGYNEQFF.